The 29 T cell receptor beta chains below come from one sample, sequenced in a study of shared clonotypes between healthy human individuals. Naive-designated CD8 cells lacked CD45RO, were positively enriched for CCR7, and omitted terminally differentiated effector memory CD45RA+ cells. TCRdb keeps only in-frame clones here, not all; method: immunoSEQ multiplex PCR. The sample shows about 2 million clones, approximately 94% of them seen only once. Material for sequencing was naive CD8+ T cells sorted from blood. The origin of the receptors is a man younger than 35 in good health.

The rearrangement links TRBV9 to TRBJ2-1; TRBD2 matches 11 bases. The CDR3 has 19 residues. Unmatched junction bases numbered 11, after V lost 0 bases and J lost 3 bases. From germline, CDR1 is SGDLS and CDR2 YYNGEE. CDR3 DNA: TGTGCCAGCAGCGTAGGGCTAGCGGGAGGTCCCCCCCTCTACAATGAGCAGTTCTTC. This sequence encodes CASSVGLAGGPPLYNEQFF.

The genes are TRBV27 and TRBJ2-1; no clear D. Looked up from germline, CDR1 is MNHEY and CDR2 is SMNVEV (reference sequence). This CDR3 is 14 amino acids long. The V gene lost 1 base and the J gene lost 9 bases, with 13 bases spanning the gap. The CDR3 nucleotides read TGTGCCAGCAGTTTATTAACTTCCAGGTCTGAGCAGTTCTTC. It translates to CASSLLTSRSEQFF.

This clone showed up just once. The chain joins TRBV7-9 to TRBJ2-7; 12 bases are a match to TRBD2. The germline CDR1 and CDR2 sequences are SEHNR and FQNEAQ (reference sequence). This CDR3 contains 15 residues. V shed 7 bases, J shed 4 bases, and the junction held 8 bases outside the gene matches. CDR3 protein: CASTGLAGTVYEQYF. As DNA, the CDR3 is TGTGCCAGCACCGGACTAGCGGGGACTGTATACGAGCAGTACTTC.

This chain links TRBV6-5 with TRBJ1-1; a weak D match, TRBD1 (6 bases). V was pared by 7 bases and J by 5 bases, with 14 bases between. Germline V gives CDR1 MNHEY, CDR2 SVGAGI. The CDR3 consists of 13 residues. The CDR3 sequence is CASKPTGWTEAFF. The CDR3 DNA is TGTGCCAGCAAACCCACAGGGTGGACTGAAGCTTTCTTT.

V usage is TRBV7-8 and J usage is TRBJ1-1; D gene ambiguous. V lost 2 bases to trimming and J lost 3 bases, with 10 bases between them. The CDR3 extends over 14 amino acids. Germline V lookup: CDR1 SGHVS, CDR2 FQNEAQ. CDR3 protein: CASSLWGYDTEAFF. Here the CDR3 DNA reads TGTGCCAGCAGCTTATGGGGATACGACACTGAAGCTTTCTTT.

This sequence joins TRBV9 and TRBJ1-4; a weak D match, TRBD1 (5 bases). The CDR3 sequence is 15 residues long. Germline V gives CDR1 SGDLS, CDR2 YYNGEE. Trimming shortened V by 3 bases and J by 8 bases, and 17 bases separated the two germline ends. CDR3 sequence reads: CASSASGRAGEKLFF. DNA for the CDR3: TGTGCCAGCAGCGCCTCAGGGAGGGCGGGGGAAAAACTGTTTTTT.

The chain has TRBV27 and TRBJ2-7; D call uncertain. The CDR3 is 14 amino acids. The V gene lost 5 bases and the J gene lost 4 bases, with 15 bases spanning the gap. CDR1 and CDR2 from the germline V gene are MNHEY and SMNVEV (reference sequence). In DNA form, the CDR3 reads TGTGCCAGCAGTCCCAGACTGGAAAAATACGAGCAGTACTTC. It translates to CASSPRLEKYEQYF.

This clone came up once. The chain employs TRBV9 and TRBJ2-7; D perhaps matches TRBD2 (6 bases). The CDR3 contains 15 residues. CDR1 and CDR2 from the germline V gene are SGDLS and YYNGEE. The V and J ends lost 6 bases and 5 bases respectively, with 21 bases between them. CDR3 loop: CASTPEGNTLDEQYF. The CDR3, as DNA: TGTGCCAGCACCCCGGAGGGAAACACCCTGGACGAGCAGTACTTC.

The count of this clone is one. The J gene is TRBJ2-3, the V gene TRBV19; 9 bases are shared with TRBD1. In germline, CDR1 is LNHDA, CDR2 SQIVND (reference sequence). CDR3 length: 13 residues. V gave up 6 bases and J gave up 5 bases; unmatched junction bases: 3. CDR3 loop: CASRTGGEDTQYF. DNA for the CDR3: TGTGCCAGTAGAACAGGGGGCGAAGATACGCAGTATTTT.

V and J are TRBV29-1 and TRBJ2-7; D is ambiguous. V lost 7 bases, J lost 3 bases, and 10 bases lay in between. Germline CDR1 and CDR2: SQVTM and ANQGSEA. CDR3 length: 11 amino acids. The DNA for the CDR3 is TGCAGCGCCCGAAATGACTACGAGCAGTACTTC. It specifies CSARNDYEQYF.

The chain combines TRBV19 with TRBJ1-2, with no clear D. The V end lost 2 bases, the J end lost 6 bases, and 10 bases lay between the germline ends. The V gene's germline CDR1 is LNHDA and CDR2 SQIVND (reference sequence). CDR3 length: 13 amino acids. Here the CDR3 reads CASSINRADGYTF. CDR3 coding DNA: TGTGCCAGTAGTATAAATAGGGCGGATGGCTACACCTTC.

V and J are TRBV6-1 and TRBJ2-7, with 7 bases aligning to TRBD2. The trim removed 2 bases at V and 0 bases at J, leaving 7 bases unmatched. CDR1 is MNHNS and CDR2 is SASEGT in the germline V gene. The CDR3 contains 16 residues. The CDR3 is CASSESFGGSSYEQYF. Here the CDR3 DNA reads TGTGCCAGCAGTGAATCGTTCGGGGGGAGCTCCTACGAGCAGTACTTC.

The rearrangement links TRBV4-3 to TRBJ2-2, with D perhaps TRBD1 (5 bases). Per the germline V gene, CDR1 is LGHNA and CDR2 is YSLEER. The germline V and J ends were trimmed by 0 bases and 5 bases, with 19 bases remaining between them. This CDR3 is 18 amino acids long. DNA for the CDR3: TGCGCCAGCAGCCAAGATTCTCTGTTGGGGCAGGTAACCGGGGAGCTGTTTTTT. It codes for CASSQDSLLGQVTGELFF.

The J gene is TRBJ1-1, the V gene TRBV28; no clear D gene. Per germline, CDR1 MDHEN and CDR2 SYDVKM. The V and J ends lost 4 bases and 1 base respectively, with 19 bases between them. This CDR3 is built from 17 residues. The CDR3 reads CASSYDPGFGENTEAFF. CDR3 nucleotide sequence: TGTGCCAGCAGTTACGACCCGGGGTTTGGGGAGAACACTGAAGCTTTCTTT.

This rearrangement joins TRBV10-3 to TRBJ2-3; D unclear. With 2 bases removed from V and 2 bases from J, the gap between germline ends came to 11 bases. CDR3 length: 15 amino acids. Per germline, CDR1 ENHRY and CDR2 SYGVKD. CDR3 nucleotide sequence: TGTGCCATCAGTGAGATAGGGCAAATCACAGATACGCAGTATTTT. It translates to CAISEIGQITDTQYF.

The rearrangement uses TRBV7-9 and TRBJ1-3; no reliable D call. The CDR3 is 15 residues long. Germline CDR1 reads SEHNR; CDR2 reads FQNEAQ (reference sequence). Trimming took off 1 base at V and 0 bases at J, with 7 bases between the two ends. The CDR3 DNA reads as TGTGCCAGCAGCTTAGATCAGAGCTCTGGAAACACCATATATTTT. Residues: CASSLDQSSGNTIYF.

The CDR3 DNA follows: TGTGCCAGCAGCTTAGTCGGGGGCTACGAAAAACTGTTTTTT. This translates into CASSLVGGYEKLFF. The chain uses TRBV7-9 and TRBJ1-4; D might be TRBD1 (6 bases). Looked up from germline, CDR1 is SEHNR and CDR2 is FQNEAQ (reference sequence). The V end lost 1 base, the J end lost 8 bases, and 11 bases lay between the germline ends. This CDR3 contains 14 residues.

The V gene is TRBV7-9, the J gene TRBJ2-2; maybe TRBD2 (5 bases). CDR3 size: 14 residues. Germline values: CDR1 SEHNR, CDR2 FQNEAQ (reference sequence). Deletions cut 6 bases from V and 10 bases from J, with 18 bases between. The CDR3 is CASRSPGLGVELFF. CDR3 in DNA: TGTGCCAGCAGGTCTCCGGGGTTAGGTGTGGAGCTGTTTTTT.

The V call is TRBV6-1, the J call TRBJ1-1; TRBD1 might be the D (6 bases). Trimming shortened V by 3 bases and J by 4 bases, and 15 bases separated the two germline ends. This CDR3 is 15 amino acids long. The germline gives CDR1 MNHNS, CDR2 SASEGT. CDR3 amino acids: CASSEIGGAGTEAFF. As DNA, the CDR3 is TGTGCCAGCAGTGAGATAGGGGGGGCGGGCACTGAAGCTTTCTTT.

This chain joins TRBV27 and TRBJ1-1, with D maybe TRBD1 (6 bases). Germline CDR1 MNHEY, CDR2 SMNVEV (reference sequence). Trimming pared 0 bases from V and 4 bases from J, leaving 9 bases between. This CDR3 is 14 amino acids long. The DNA for the CDR3 is TGTGCCAGCAGTTTATCGGACAGAACCACTGAAGCTTTCTTT. This sequence encodes CASSLSDRTTEAFF.

The chain carries TRBV13 and TRBJ1-2, with D possibly being TRBD1 (6 bases). Germline CDR1 reads PRHDT; CDR2 reads FYEKMQ (reference sequence). CDR3 length: 16 residues. Trimming took off 0 bases at V and 4 bases at J, with 15 bases between the two ends. For the CDR3, the DNA is TGTGCCAGCAGCTTAGGCCGGGGGCAGTTGGCCTATGGCTACACCTTC. Translated, it gives CASSLGRGQLAYGYTF.

CDR3 protein: CASSLEAGNEKLFF. In nucleotides, the CDR3 is TGTGCCAGCAGCTTAGAGGCAGGGAATGAAAAACTGTTTTTT. This rearrangement joins TRBV7-9 to TRBJ1-4, with a tentative D call TRBD1 (5 bases). The CDR3 length is 14 residues. V gave up 1 base and J gave up 5 bases, with 8 bases separating them. Germline CDR1 SEHNR, CDR2 FQNEAQ (reference sequence).

The CDR3 here is CASSLPSVLAGEFEQFF. CDR3 nucleotide sequence: TGTGCCAGCAGCCTCCCAAGCGTTCTAGCGGGGGAGTTTGAGCAGTTCTTC. The rearrangement joins TRBV2 to TRBJ2-1; 10 positions match TRBD2. CDR3 length: 17 residues. CDR1 is SNHLY, CDR2 FYNNEI, per germline. V lost 6 bases to trimming and J lost 9 bases; unmatched junction nucleotides: 17.

Comments on this clone: At the DNA level, this CDR3 is encoded by other sequences in the same sample as well. The rearrangement joins TRBV28 to TRBJ2-7; 7 bases fit TRBD2. CDR3 length: 14 residues. Germline CDR1 is MDHEN and CDR2 is SYDVKM. V lost 0 bases to trimming and J lost 3 bases; unmatched junction nucleotides: 2. DNA for the CDR3: TGTGCCAGCAGTTTATGGGGAGGGGACTACGAGCAGTACTTC. It codes for CASSLWGGDYEQYF.

V and J are TRBV4-1 and TRBJ2-1; 9 bases agree with TRBD2. The CDR3 is made up of 18 amino acids. CDR1 MGHRA and CDR2 YSYEKL come from the germline V gene. V shed 5 bases and J 5 bases; nucleotides not matched to a gene: 16. The CDR3: CASSYLAGAGGYHNEQFF. The CDR3 DNA is TGCGCCAGCAGCTACCTGGCCGGGGCGGGGGGGTATCACAATGAGCAGTTCTTC.

The gene calls are TRBV4-1 and TRBJ2-1, with D perhaps TRBD2 (6 bases). Germline V gene lookup returns CDR1 MGHRA and CDR2 YSYEKL. V lost 0 bases and J lost 5, with 14 bases in between. This CDR3 region has 16 residues. For the CDR3, the DNA is TGCGCCAGCAGCCAAGATCCAGGCGGGGAGGACAATGAGCAGTTCTTC. Translation: CASSQDPGGEDNEQFF.

This chain joins TRBV7-9 and TRBJ2-5; 7 nucleotides match TRBD1. V was pared by 1 base and J by 2 bases, with 4 bases of the junction left unmatched. The CDR3 contains 15 residues. In germline, CDR1 is SEHNR, CDR2 FQNEAQ (reference sequence). The CDR3 bases are TGTGCCAGCAGCTTAGGGGACAGTGCACAAGAGACCCAGTACTTC. Its translation: CASSLGDSAQETQYF.

The chain combines TRBV28 with TRBJ2-3, with a tentative D call TRBD2 (5 bases). Germline CDR1 is MDHEN and CDR2 is SYDVKM. The CDR3 runs 12 residues. V gave up 6 bases and J gave up 8 bases, with 12 bases separating them. Here the CDR3 DNA reads TGTGCCAGCAGCCTTAGAGAGGGTACGCAGTATTTT. This encodes CASSLREGTQYF.

The CDR3 coding sequence is TGTGCCAGCAGTTTTGGGGGACAGGGGGCTGGGGAGCAGTACTTC. Translation: CASSFGGQGAGEQYF. This chain uses TRBV28 with TRBJ2-7; 12 nucleotides match TRBD1. V lost 3 bases, J lost 7 bases, and 7 bases stayed unmatched. The CDR3 runs 15 residues. The germline gives CDR1 MDHEN, CDR2 SYDVKM. The whole variable domain, filled in from reference TRBV28 and TRBJ2-7, reads DVKVTQSSRYLVKRTGEKVFLECVQDMDHENMFWYRQDPGLGLRLIYFSYDVKMKEKGDIPEGYSVSREKKERFSLILESASTNQTSMYLCASSFGGQGAGEQYFGPGTRLTVT.